These T cell receptor beta chains were read from a single sample in a study of shared clonotypes between healthy human individuals. The method was immunoSEQ multiplex PCR; TCRdb's version includes in-frame clones alone and lacks a portion of them. The table includes 190,000 or so clones, roughly 70% detected once. Source material: memory CD4+ T cells sorted from blood. These receptor sequences come from a man aged 30-40 years in good health. CDR3s include the opening cysteine and the closing phenylalanine or tryptophan. A D gene is named only where the DNA matches it firmly. Not every row has a clone size; where given, it reads once, few, many or a size class.

v_call: TRBV30; j_call: TRBJ2-1; clone_size: -; d_call: TRBD2; cdr3_nt: TGTGCCTGGAGTGTCGGAACGACTAGCGGGGGCAATGAGCAGTTCTTC; cdr3_aa: CAWSVGTTSGGNEQFF
v_call: TRBV4-1; j_call: TRBJ2-5; clone_size: -; d_call: TRBD2; cdr3_nt: TGCGCCAGCAGCCAAGTTGCGGGAGGGGTACAGGTCGGGACCCAGTACTTC; cdr3_aa: CASSQVAGGVQVGTQYF
v_call: TRBV18; j_call: TRBJ2-7; clone_size: -; d_call: -; cdr3_nt: TGTGCCAGCTCAACAAGGACAGTACGGGGCTACGAGCAGTACTTC; cdr3_aa: CASSTRTVRGYEQYF
v_call: TRBV4-3; j_call: TRBJ2-1; clone_size: -; d_call: TRBD2; cdr3_nt: TGCGCCAGCAGCCAAGGACTAGCGGGGAGGGGAAATGAGCAGTTCTTC; cdr3_aa: CASSQGLAGRGNEQFF
v_call: TRBV13; j_call: TRBJ2-1; clone_size: -; d_call: -; cdr3_nt: TGTGCCAGCAGCCCGGGGAGGACAGGCTACAATGAGCAGTTCTTC; cdr3_aa: CASSPGRTGYNEQFF
v_call: TRBV6-5; j_call: TRBJ2-7; clone_size: -; d_call: -; cdr3_nt: TGTGCCAGCAGTTTGATAGCCGGGGATTACGAGCAGTACTTC; cdr3_aa: CASSLIAGDYEQYF
v_call: TRBV7-2; j_call: TRBJ2-7; clone_size: -; d_call: TRBD2; cdr3_nt: TGTGCCAGCAGCCAGAGGGGGACTAGTTCGGTCGAGCAGTACTTC; cdr3_aa: CASSQRGTSSVEQYF
v_call: TRBV6-1; j_call: TRBJ1-2; clone_size: -; d_call: -; cdr3_nt: TGTGCCAGCGGTCAGGGTAACTATGGCTACACCTTC; cdr3_aa: CASGQGNYGYTF
v_call: TRBV18; j_call: TRBJ2-3; clone_size: -; d_call: -; cdr3_nt: TGTGCCAGCTCACCATACCAGCCTCCTTTCCCCTTCCTTGGCACAGATACGCAGTATTTT; cdr3_aa: CASSPYQPPFPFLGTDTQYF
v_call: TRBV18; j_call: TRBJ2-6; clone_size: many; d_call: -; cdr3_nt: TGTGCCAGCCGGGGGACGTGGGGCGCCTCTGGGGCCAACGTCCTGACTTTC; cdr3_aa: CASRGTWGASGANVLTF
v_call: TRBV2; j_call: TRBJ2-3; clone_size: few; d_call: -; cdr3_nt: TGTGCCAGCAGTCCCGAGGGCGTGGATACGCAGTATTTT; cdr3_aa: CASSPEGVDTQYF
v_call: TRBV5-8; j_call: TRBJ2-3; clone_size: -; d_call: -; cdr3_nt: TGTGCCAGCAGCTTGGGGGTCTTAAAGGACGGGACAGATACGCAGTATTTT; cdr3_aa: CASSLGVLKDGTDTQYF
v_call: TRBV29-1; j_call: TRBJ1-4; clone_size: -; d_call: -; cdr3_nt: TGCAGCGTTGCATCACGGGGGGATCCCAAACTGTTTTTT; cdr3_aa: CSVASRGDPKLFF
v_call: TRBV6-4; j_call: TRBJ2-7; clone_size: -; d_call: TRBD2; cdr3_nt: TGTGCCCACGGGGGGACTAGGTGCGAGCAGTACTTC; cdr3_aa: CAHGGTRCEQYF
v_call: TRBV7-3; j_call: TRBJ2-4; clone_size: -; d_call: -; cdr3_nt: TGTGCCAGCAGCTCCGGCCGGACATCCACTCTAGCCAAAAACATTCAGTACTTC; cdr3_aa: CASSSGRTSTLAKNIQYF
v_call: TRBV18; j_call: TRBJ1-1; clone_size: -; d_call: -; cdr3_nt: TGTGCCAGCTCACCACCGTCCCCGAACACTGAAGCTTTCTTT; cdr3_aa: CASSPPSPNTEAFF
v_call: TRBV11-3; j_call: TRBJ2-1; clone_size: -; d_call: TRBD2; cdr3_nt: TGTGCCAGCAGCTCTTTCGGGGGGTACGGGAATGAGCAGTTCTTC; cdr3_aa: CASSSFGGYGNEQFF
v_call: TRBV2; j_call: TRBJ2-7; clone_size: -; d_call: TRBD2; cdr3_nt: TGTGCCAGCAGAAGACTAGCGGGACGAACCTACGAGCAGTACTTC; cdr3_aa: CASRRLAGRTYEQYF